The clone carrying this T cell receptor beta chain was picked up many times. The data derive from a study of metastatic and nonmetastatic thyroid tumors. Study-level background: From malignant and benign thyroid patients, repertoires in blood and in tumor or nodule tissue were compared.

Trimming shortened V by 4 bases and J by 4 bases, and 20 bases separated the two germline ends. The CDR3 spans 17 residues. The germline gives CDR1 LGHNA, CDR2 YSLEER. As processed by the authors: A classifier for distant metastasis in papillary thyroid cancer was constructed using CDR3 differences observed across clinicopathological groups. TCRdb called clones again from the PCR reads with MiXCR. In this record, the V and J calls reflect TCRdb's handling and not the investigators' own analysis. The data contain 25,000 to 35,000 clones, 10% to 12% of them seen just once; the ten biggest clones take up around 15%. Patients had received no treatment of any kind before thyroid surgery.

This chain links TRBV4-3 with TRBJ2-1; D is possibly TRBD2 (6 bases). The sequenced sample consisted of blood. This clonotype was sampled from a female donor with papillary thyroid cancer or a benign thyroid nodule (not recorded which). Some clones in this sample may be carry-over from other donors' samples. CDR3 nucleotides: TGCGCCAGCAGCCTATCGGGACTTCCCGGGCCATACAATGAGCAGTTCTTC. This sequence encodes CASSLSGLPGPYNEQFF.